This T cell receptor beta chain was found in a study of technical replicates of blood from a handful of donors. The trim removed 3 bases at V and 7 bases at J, leaving 7 bases unmatched. This CDR3 has 15 residues. Germline CDR1 is MGHRA and CDR2 is YSYEKL. The assay was immunoSEQ multiplex PCR, and TCRdb's table has in-frame clones only and misses some. Among tens of thousands of clones listed, 96% were seen once. The TCR was taken from a human donor in good health. The gene calls are TRBV4-1 and TRBJ2-2, with 8 bases aligning to TRBD2. Sequenced sample: T cells isolated from PBMCs. This chain's CDR3 is CASSHEREYGGELFF. The CDR3 nucleotides read TGCGCCAGCAGCCACGAGCGGGAGTACGGCGGGGAGCTGTTTTTT.